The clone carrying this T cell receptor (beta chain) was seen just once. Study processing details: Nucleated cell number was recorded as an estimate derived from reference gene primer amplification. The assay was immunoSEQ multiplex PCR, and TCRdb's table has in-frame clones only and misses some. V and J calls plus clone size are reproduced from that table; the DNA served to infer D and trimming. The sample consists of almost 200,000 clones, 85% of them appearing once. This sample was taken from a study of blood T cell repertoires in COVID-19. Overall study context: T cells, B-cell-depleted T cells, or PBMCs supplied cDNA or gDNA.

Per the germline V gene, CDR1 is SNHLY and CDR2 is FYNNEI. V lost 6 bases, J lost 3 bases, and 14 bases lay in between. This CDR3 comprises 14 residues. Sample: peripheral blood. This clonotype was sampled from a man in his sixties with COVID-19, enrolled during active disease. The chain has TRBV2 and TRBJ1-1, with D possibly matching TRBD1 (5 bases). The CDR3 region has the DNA TGTGCCAGCAGCCGACGGGGGAGGGACACTGAAGCTTTCTTT. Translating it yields CASSRRGRDTEAFF.